Each of the 7 T cell receptor beta chains below was sequenced from the same sample in a study of CD8 T cells in Susac syndrome. With random hexamers, 0.5 to 1 ug RNA was reverse transcribed. TCRdb analysed the immunoSEQ multiplex PCR reads with MiXCR anew, one entry per CDR3 protein. Altogether about 140,000 distinct CDR3 sequences are present, about 95% being singletons, with the ten largest covering approximately 0.12%. The sample comprised CD4+ T cells from PBMCs. The receptor set was obtained from a human donor with multiple sclerosis.

The rearrangement joins TRBV4-1 to TRBJ2-3, with a weak D call TRBD1 (6 bases). CDR3 length: 16 amino acids. Germline assignment: CDR1 MGHRA and CDR2 YSYEKL. Trimming left V 0 bases short and J 1 base short, with 11 bases between. The CDR3 region has the DNA TGCGCCAGCAGCCAAGATCTCAGGGGAGGCACAGATACGCAGTATTTT. It is translated as CASSQDLRGGTDTQYF.

V is TRBV20-1 and J is TRBJ2-1; 8 bases map to TRBD1. Germline trimming cut 6 bases from V and 8 bases from J; bases unmatched to any gene: 12. The CDR3 has 14 amino acids. Germline V gene data show CDR1 as DFQATT and CDR2 as SNEGSKA (reference sequence). CDR3 coding DNA: TGCAGTGCCGGGGAGGAGACAGGGGTCCATGAGCAGTTCTTC. Translating gives CSAGEETGVHEQFF.

The CDR3 is CSASLKPGDAYEQYF. The CDR3 DNA reads TGCAGTGCTAGCTTAAAGCCGGGGGACGCCTACGAGCAGTACTTC. The chain combines TRBV20-1 with TRBJ2-7; the D gene is possibly TRBD2 (6 bases). Germline values: CDR1 DFQATT, CDR2 SNEGSKA (reference sequence). With 3 bases removed from V and 2 bases from J, the gap between germline ends came to 17 bases. This CDR3 has 15 residues.

The chain joins TRBV29-1 to TRBJ1-2, with 10 positions matching TRBD1. The CDR3 runs 13 residues. The J segment lost 6 bases and the V segment lost 4 bases, leaving 5 bases of the junction unmatched. Germline V gene sequence: CDR1 SQVTM, CDR2 ANQGSEA. CDR3 sequence reads: CSVVRQGADGYTF. The CDR3 DNA reads as TGCAGCGTTGTACGACAGGGGGCAGATGGCTACACCTTC.

The chain has TRBV4-2 and TRBJ1-1; no firm D call. The V gene lost 1 base and the J gene lost 2 bases, with 14 bases spanning the gap. Germline-derived CDR1 and CDR2 are LGHNA and YNFKEQ. The CDR3 covers 16 residues. The CDR3 sequence: CASSQVATEANTEAFF. The CDR3 nucleotides are TGTGCCAGCAGCCAAGTAGCAACAGAAGCAAACACTGAAGCTTTCTTT.

This clonotype was recorded a few times. The gene calls are TRBV14 and TRBJ1-1; D perhaps matches TRBD1 (5 bases). V shed 3 bases and J shed 1 base, with 9 bases lying between them. Germline V gives CDR1 SGHDN, CDR2 FVKESK. The CDR3 extends over 14 amino acids. DNA of the CDR3: TGTGCCAGCAGCCAGGGAACAGGGAACACTGAAGCTTTCTTT. Encoded protein: CASSQGTGNTEAFF.

The CDR3 is CASTGTSGVETQYF. Here the CDR3 DNA reads TGTGCCAGCACCGGGACTAGCGGGGTAGAGACCCAGTACTTC. The genes are TRBV12-3 or TRBV12-4 and TRBJ2-5; 13 nucleotides match TRBD2. The CDR3 length is 14 residues. Trimming took 7 bases from V and 4 from J; bases not matched to a gene: 3.